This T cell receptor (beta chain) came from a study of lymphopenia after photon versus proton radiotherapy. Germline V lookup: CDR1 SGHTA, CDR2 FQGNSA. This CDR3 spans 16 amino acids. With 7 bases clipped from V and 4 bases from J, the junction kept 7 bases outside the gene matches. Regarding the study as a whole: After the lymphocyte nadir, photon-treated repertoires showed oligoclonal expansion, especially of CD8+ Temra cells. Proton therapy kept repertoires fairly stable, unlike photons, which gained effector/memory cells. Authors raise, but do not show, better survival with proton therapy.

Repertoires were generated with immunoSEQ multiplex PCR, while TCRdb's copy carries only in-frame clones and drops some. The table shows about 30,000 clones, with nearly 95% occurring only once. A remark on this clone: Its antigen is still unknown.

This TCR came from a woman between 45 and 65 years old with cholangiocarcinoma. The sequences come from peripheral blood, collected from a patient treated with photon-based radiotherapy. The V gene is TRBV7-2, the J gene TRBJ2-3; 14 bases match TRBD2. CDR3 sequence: CASMRTSGGLADTQYF. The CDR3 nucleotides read TGTGCCAGCATGCGGACTAGCGGGGGGCTGGCAGATACGCAGTATTTT.